A selection of T cell receptor beta chains follows, all from one sample in a study of CD8+ T cells in alopecia areata. Clones were read by immunoSEQ multiplex PCR, and TCRdb kept only the in-frame ones, dropping some. This sample yields 270,000 or so clones, of which roughly 60% are seen a single time; around 1.8% belongs to the top ten. The source material was CD4+ T cells sorted from blood, sampled at week 24, from a patient treated with tofacitinib. Receptors originate from a human donor with alopecia areata. Each CDR3 is given with its conserved first and last residue. D genes are given only for firm matches. Clone size is shown for a subset of rows, as once, few, many or a class of expanded clone.

d_gene	v_gene	j_gene	abundance	CDR3nt	CDR3aa
TRBD1	TRBV7-2	TRBJ2-2	-	TGTGCCAGTCAACCCGACAGGGATAACACCGGGGAGCTGTTTTTT	CASQPDRDNTGELFF
TRBD1	TRBV7-2	TRBJ2-1	few	TGTGCCAGCAGGGAGACAGGGGGCAAGAGCTTTCCCTACAATGAGCAGTTCTTC	CASRETGGKSFPYNEQFF
TRBD1	TRBV14	TRBJ1-2	-	TGTGCCAGCAGCCAAGTACTTACAGGGGTTGGCTACACCTTC	CASSQVLTGVGYTF
-	TRBV30	TRBJ1-2	few	TGTGCCTGGGGCGGCGAGTCCCATGGCTACACCTTC	CAWGGESHGYTF
-	TRBV5-1	TRBJ1-4	-	TGCGCCAGCAGCTTTGGCGAAAAACTGTTTTTT	CASSFGEKLFF
TRBD2	TRBV9	TRBJ2-5	few	TGTGCCAGCAGCGCGGGACTAGGTTTCGGAGAGACCCAGTACTTC	CASSAGLGFGETQYF
-	TRBV7-2	TRBJ2-7	few	TGTGCCAGCAGGGTCTCCTACGAGCAGTACTTC	CASRVSYEQYF
-	TRBV30	TRBJ2-5	-	TGTGCCTGGAGGCCTGGGGGTGGCCGGCAAGAGACCCAGTACTTC	CAWRPGGGRQETQYF
-	TRBV29-1	TRBJ2-1	few	TGCAGCGTTGGGCAGTCGGCTGACGGTGAGCAGTTCTTC	CSVGQSADGEQFF
-	TRBV29-1	TRBJ2-5	few	TGCAGCGTTGACATGGGCCGGGAGACCCAGTACTTC	CSVDMGRETQYF
-	TRBV2	TRBJ2-4	-	TGTGCCAGCAGTGAAAGGGGACATTATGAAGCCAAAAACATTCAGTACTTC	CASSERGHYEAKNIQYF
TRBD1	TRBV29-1	TRBJ2-5	-	TGCAGCGTTGAAGCCCGACAGGGGCCTAAGACCCAGTACTTC	CSVEARQGPKTQYF
-	TRBV30	TRBJ1-1	-	TGTGCCTGGGTTAAACAGGGCTCCACTGAAGCTTTCTTT	CAWVKQGSTEAFF
TRBD1	TRBV6-5	TRBJ2-2	-	TGTGCCAGCAGACGTACCGGGACAGAAACCGGGGAGCTGTTTTTT	CASRRTGTETGELFF
TRBD1	TRBV6-1	TRBJ1-2	-	TGTGCCAGCAGTGGAAGGGGACAGGGTTGGTATGGCTACACCTTC	CASSGRGQGWYGYTF
-	TRBV10-3	TRBJ2-4	-	TGTGCCATCAGTGAGTCGGCCCTTGGTGGAGCCAAAAACATTCAGTACTTC	CAISESALGGAKNIQYF
-	TRBV23-1	TRBJ2-7	few	TGCGCCAGCAGTCCCAGATCAGGGATAAAGAGATCCTACGAGCAGTACTTC	CASSPRSGIKRSYEQYF
-	TRBV25-1	TRBJ1-2	-	TGTGCCAGCAGTGAAGGGGGAGGCTACACCTTC	CASSEGGGYTF
TRBD2	TRBV30	TRBJ2-7	-	TGTGCCTGGAGTACAAGGACTAGCGGGACCTACGAGCAGTACTTC	CAWSTRTSGTYEQYF
TRBD2	TRBV29-1	TRBJ2-3	-	TGCAGCGTTGAAGATCTACGGGGGGGCACAGATACGCAGTATTTT	CSVEDLRGGTDTQYF
-	TRBV20-1	TRBJ1-2	-	TGCAGTGCTAGCCCCAACTATGGCTACACCTTC	CSASPNYGYTF
-	TRBV7-9	TRBJ2-6	-	TGTGCCAGCAGTCCTGGGGCCAACGTCCTGACTTTC	CASSPGANVLTF
-	TRBV7-2	TRBJ2-7	-	TGTGCCAGCAGCTTGGGGAGGTGGGCCGGTAAAGGCGAGCAGTACTTC	CASSLGRWAGKGEQYF
-	TRBV4-1	TRBJ2-7	-	TGCGCCAGCAGCCCACGAGGGGGGAGGTCCTACGAGCAGTACTTC	CASSPRGGRSYEQYF
TRBD1	TRBV6-6	TRBJ2-5	-	TGTGCCAGCAGCCCTGGACAGGGGTCACAGACCCAGTACTTC	CASSPGQGSQTQYF
-	TRBV5-6	TRBJ2-5	-	TGTGCCAGCAGCTTGGTCGGGCGGGAGACCCAGTACTTC	CASSLVGRETQYF
-	TRBV20-1	TRBJ2-5	-	TGCAGTGCTACCCTCGTCGAGACCCAGTACTTC	CSATLVETQYF
TRBD1	TRBV6-5	TRBJ1-6	-	TGTGCCAGCAGTTACCCATCGACAGGGAGCAATTCACCCCTCCACTTT	CASSYPSTGSNSPLHF
-	TRBV9	TRBJ1-3	few	TGTGCCAGCAGCGTAGCAGGAGACTCTGGAAACACCATATATTTT	CASSVAGDSGNTIYF
-	TRBV5-1	TRBJ2-6	-	TGCGCCACCACAACAGGGTCCCCCGGGGCCAACGTCCTGACTTTC	CATTTGSPGANVLTF
-	TRBV29-1	TRBJ2-3	few	TGCAGCGTTGGGGGGGCGCGTGGAGATACGCAGTATTTT	CSVGGARGDTQYF
-	TRBV30	TRBJ1-6	once	TGTGCCTGGAGTGGGCAGGGGAGCTCCTATAATTCACCCCTCCACTTT	CAWSGQGSSYNSPLHF
TRBD1	TRBV5-6	TRBJ2-1	-	TGTGCCAGCAGCTTGGTTACAGGGGGTTACAATGAGCAGTTCTTC	CASSLVTGGYNEQFF
-	TRBV30	TRBJ2-7	-	TGTGCCTGGAGCACCCGGGCGGGGAACGAGCAGTACTTC	CAWSTRAGNEQYF
-	TRBV5-6	TRBJ2-3	-	TGTGCCAGCGGAACGGCCGGGGGTACGCAGTATTTT	CASGTAGGTQYF
-	TRBV5-6	TRBJ2-3	-	TGTGCCAGCCGCAGGGACCGCACAGATACGCAGTATTTT	CASRRDRTDTQYF
-	TRBV4-2	TRBJ1-5	-	TGTGCCAGCAGCCAAGACGTAGGTCAGCCCCAGCATTTT	CASSQDVGQPQHF
-	TRBV11-1	TRBJ2-5	once	TGTGCCAGCAGCTTACTGGGGGACGCCCAGACCCAGTACTTC	CASSLLGDAQTQYF
-	TRBV5-6	TRBJ1-6	many	TGTGCCAGCAGCTTCCGGGCTGTTAATTCACCCCTCCACTTT	CASSFRAVNSPLHF
-	TRBV13	TRBJ2-7	-	TGTGCCAGCAGCTTTAGGGGGGCAGAGCACGAGCAGTACTTC	CASSFRGAEHEQYF
-	TRBV29-1	TRBJ2-3	-	TGCAGCGAAAGGTTAGGGTATCGGGATGGTACGCAGTATTTT	CSERLGYRDGTQYF
-	TRBV9	TRBJ2-7	few	TGTGCCAGCGGCCCGGGGTCAGGGAAGGACGAGCAGTACTTC	CASGPGSGKDEQYF
-	TRBV29-1	TRBJ1-1	-	TGCAGCGTTGAGAAGTTGCTGAACACTGAAGCTTTCTTT	CSVEKLLNTEAFF